Listed below are T cell receptor beta chains from one sample, sequenced in a study of blood T cell repertoires in COVID-19. The repertoire was sequenced with immunoSEQ multiplex PCR; TCRdb's copy has only in-frame clones and lacks some. The sample has some 50,000 clones; 80% to 95% are singletons. The sample taken for sequencing was peripheral blood. The source of these receptors is a man in his sixties with COVID-19, enrolled during active disease. The CDR3 runs from the conserved cysteine through the conserved F or W. D genes are given only for firm matches. Clone size is shown for a subset of rows, as once, few, many or a class of expanded clone.

d_gene	j_gene	abundance	v_gene	len	CDR3nt	CDR3aa
TRBD2	TRBJ2-3	-	TRBV4-1	17	TGCGCCAGCAGCCAAGTTTCGGCCGGGACTAGGCCTATCGCGCAGTATTTT	CASSQVSAGTRPIAQYF
-	TRBJ2-2	-	TRBV27	12	TGTGCCAGTGGCCTTTTCAGCGGGGAGCTGTTTTTT	CASGLFSGELFF
-	TRBJ2-7	-	TRBV19	13	TGTGCCAGTAGTATAGGTAGCTTAGGCGAGCAGTACTTC	CASSIGSLGEQYF
-	TRBJ1-5	once	TRBV18	14	TGTGCCAGCTCAAGGAGGGATAGCAATCAGCCCCAGCATTTT	CASSRRDSNQPQHF
TRBD1	TRBJ1-2	-	TRBV2	12	TGTGCCAGCAGCGACAGGGGCTATGGCTACACCTTC	CASSDRGYGYTF
TRBD1	TRBJ1-2	-	TRBV2	15	TGTGCCAGCAGTGAAGCGCTTCGGACAGGGCATGGCTACACCTTC	CASSEALRTGHGYTF
TRBD2	TRBJ2-7	-	TRBV5-4	16	TGTGCCAGCAGCTTGGCCCAAACTAGCGCCTCCTACGAGCAGTACTTC	CASSLAQTSASYEQYF
-	TRBJ2-7	-	TRBV6-5	13	TGTGCCAGCAGTTACTCTGAAGGGGCATCACAGTACTTC	CASSYSEGASQYF
-	TRBJ1-5	-	TRBV4-2	16	TGTGCCAGCAGCCAAGATAGGGTAGGGGGCAATCAGCCCCAGCATTTT	CASSQDRVGGNQPQHF
-	TRBJ1-1	-	TRBV19	13	TGTGCCAGTAGTATTGGACAGAACACTGAAGCTTTCTTT	CASSIGQNTEAFF
-	TRBJ1-4	-	TRBV18	15	TGTGCCAGCTCACTGATCCAGGGTGCGGATGAAAAACTGTTTTTT	CASSLIQGADEKLFF
TRBD1	TRBJ2-5	-	TRBV28	13	TGTGCCAGCAAGGGACAGCTCCAAGAGACCCAGTACTTC	CASKGQLQETQYF
TRBD1	TRBJ1-2	-	TRBV18	16	TGTGCCAGCTCACCTCCGTCCAGACAGGGGGCTCAGGGCTACACCTTC	CASSPPSRQGAQGYTF
-	TRBJ1-5	-	TRBV28	16	TGTGCCAGCAGTTTATATGAGTGGGGGGGCAATCAGCCCCAGCATTTT	CASSLYEWGGNQPQHF
-	TRBJ1-5	-	TRBV2	14	TGTGCCAGCAGTGAAATGCGGGGGCGCCAGCCCCAGCATTTT	CASSEMRGRQPQHF
-	TRBJ2-7	few	TRBV5-6	14	TGTGCCAGCAGCTTGCTGGGACTGGGGGTCGAGCAGTACTTC	CASSLLGLGVEQYF
TRBD2	TRBJ2-1	-	TRBV2	15	TGTGCCAGCAGTCGACTAGCGGGAGAGTTCAATGAGCAGTTCTTC	CASSRLAGEFNEQFF